The rows below give T cell receptor beta chains drawn from one sample of a study of CD8 T cells in ankylosing spondylitis. TCRdb re-analysed the 5' RACE reads in MiXCR, keeping a single row per CDR3 protein. Of about 420,000 distinct CDR3 sequences in the sample, about a fifth were seen once. The sequenced material came from blood, either unsorted or a sorted T cell fraction (not recorded which). Receptors originate from a male donor with ankylosing spondylitis. The CDR3 runs from the conserved cysteine through the conserved F or W. A D gene is named only where the DNA matches it firmly. Rows give clone size only sometimes, using once, few, many, or a class for an expanded clone.

v_gene	j_gene	d_gene	abundance	CDR3aa	CDR3nt
TRBV29-1	TRBJ2-5	.	many	CSVVEGGRETQYF	TGCAGCGTAGTAGAGGGAGGCCGAGAGACCCAGTACTTC
TRBV7-2	TRBJ1-2	.	few	CASTHSAYGYTF	TGTGCCAGCACCCACTCCGCCTATGGCTACACCTTC
TRBV7-9	TRBJ2-3	.	.	CASSHTPGYLVF	TGTGCCAGCAGCCACACGCCGGGGTACCTGGTTTTT
TRBV7-3	TRBJ2-2	.	.	CASSSRGGNTGELFF	TGTGCCAGCAGCTCGAGGGGGGGTAACACCGGGGAGCTGTTTTTT
TRBV18	TRBJ2-5	TRBD2	.	CASSFSLAGEGETQYF	TGTGCCAGCTCATTCTCCTTAGCGGGAGAGGGAGAGACCCAGTACTTC
TRBV4-2	TRBJ2-1	TRBD1	many	CASSRPGQSIPVEQFF	TGTGCCAGCAGCCGACCGGGACAGAGTATACCCGTTGAGCAGTTCTTC
TRBV10-3	TRBJ2-5	TRBD2	.	CAISEPASGSGQETQYF	TGTGCCATCAGTGAGCCTGCTAGCGGGAGTGGCCAAGAGACCCAGTACTTC
TRBV12-3/TRBV12-4	TRBJ2-1	.	few	CASSRVLRQFF	TGTGCCAGCAGCCGAGTGCTACGGCAGTTCTTC
TRBV5-5	TRBJ2-7	TRBD1	few	CASSYPGWGTVSYEQYF	TGTGCCAGCAGCTACCCAGGTTGGGGGACAGTATCCTACGAGCAGTACTTC
TRBV3-1	TRBJ2-7	.	few	CASSLRIAVGYEQYF	TGTGCCAGCAGCCTTCGTATAGCGGTGGGCTACGAGCAGTACTTC
TRBV20-1	TRBJ2-7	.	.	CSAKWTATYEQYF	TGCAGTGCTAAGTGGACAGCGACCTACGAGCAGTACTTC
TRBV20-1	TRBJ1-5	.	.	CSAPDTRGNQPQHF	TGCAGTGCCCCGGACACGCGGGGCAATCAGCCCCAGCATTTT
TRBV7-2	TRBJ2-7	.	.	CASSFQEPPAGEQYF	TGTGCCAGCAGCTTTCAGGAACCACCGGCTGGGGAGCAGTACTTC
TRBV3-1	TRBJ2-7	TRBD2	.	CASSQGWGGTHEQYF	TGTGCCAGCAGCCAAGGCTGGGGAGGGACCCACGAGCAGTACTTC
TRBV6-2/TRBV6-3	TRBJ1-5	TRBD1	few	CASSPWRQGISNQPQHF	TGTGCCAGCAGTCCATGGAGACAGGGAATTAGCAATCAGCCCCAGCATTTT
TRBV5-1	TRBJ2-3	.	.	CASSLGPQTDTQYF	TGCGCCAGCAGTCTGGGTCCCCAGACAGATACGCAGTATTTT
TRBV20-1	TRBJ2-1	.	few	CSARGQLVLSVKQFF	TGCAGTGCTAGGGGTCAGCTAGTATTATCGGTGAAGCAGTTCTTC
TRBV29-1	TRBJ2-3	TRBD2	.	CSAEIGGTTTDTQYF	TGCAGCGCCGAGATCGGCGGGACTACCACAGATACGCAGTATTTT
TRBV5-1	TRBJ2-7	TRBD1	.	CASSPRTGFAYEQYF	TGCGCCAGCAGCCCAAGGACAGGGTTTGCCTACGAGCAGTACTTC
TRBV12-3/TRBV12-4	TRBJ1-5	.	many	CASKRTDSVDQPQHF	TGTGCCAGCAAAAGAACAGATTCTGTAGATCAGCCCCAGCATTTT
TRBV2	TRBJ2-1	.	.	CASRWTVVDNEQFF	TGTGCCAGCAGGTGGACAGTGGTGGACAATGAGCAGTTCTTC
TRBV9	TRBJ2-1	.	.	CARHRDLSYNEQFF	TGTGCCAGACACCGGGACCTCTCCTACAATGAGCAGTTCTTC
TRBV19	TRBJ1-3	.	few	CASSIGAAGSGNTIYF	TGTGCCAGTAGTATAGGGGCGGCAGGGTCTGGAAACACCATATATTTT